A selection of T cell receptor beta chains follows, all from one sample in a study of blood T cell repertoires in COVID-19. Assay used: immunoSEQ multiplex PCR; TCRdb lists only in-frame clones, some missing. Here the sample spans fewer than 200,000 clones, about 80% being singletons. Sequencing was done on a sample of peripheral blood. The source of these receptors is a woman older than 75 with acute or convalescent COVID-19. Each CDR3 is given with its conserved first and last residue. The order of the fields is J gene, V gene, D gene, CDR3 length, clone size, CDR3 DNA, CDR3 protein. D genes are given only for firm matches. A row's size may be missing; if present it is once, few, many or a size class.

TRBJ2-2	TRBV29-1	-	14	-	TGCAGCGTCTCCAGGGACTTGAACACCGGGGAGCTGTTTTTT	CSVSRDLNTGELFF
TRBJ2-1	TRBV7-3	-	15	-	TGTGCCAGCAGCTCCGCCTGGAGCCCCTACAATGAGCAGTTCTTC	CASSSAWSPYNEQFF
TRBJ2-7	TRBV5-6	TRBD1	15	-	TGTGCCAGCAGCTTGAGTGGGACAGGGGGCGACGAGCAGTACTTC	CASSLSGTGGDEQYF
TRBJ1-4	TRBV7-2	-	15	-	TGTGCCAGCAGCTTAGATTCGACAGTAAATGAAAAACTGTTTTTT	CASSLDSTVNEKLFF
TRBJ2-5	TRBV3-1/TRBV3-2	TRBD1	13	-	TGTGCCAGCAGCCCCGGACAGGGTCGGACCCAGTACTTC	CASSPGQGRTQYF
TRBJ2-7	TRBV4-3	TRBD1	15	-	TGCGCCAGCAGCCAAGCCTTACAGGGGGCGCGGGAGCAGTACTTC	CASSQALQGAREQYF
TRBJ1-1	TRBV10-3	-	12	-	TGTGCCACCCGAGGACAAAACACTGAAGCTTTCTTT	CATRGQNTEAFF
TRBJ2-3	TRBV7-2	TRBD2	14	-	TGTGCCAGCAGCTCGGGACTAGGTTCAGATACGCAGTATTTT	CASSSGLGSDTQYF
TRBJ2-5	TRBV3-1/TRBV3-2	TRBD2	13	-	TGTGCCAGCAGGGCGGGCGGGAGAGAGACCCAGTACTTC	CASRAGGRETQYF
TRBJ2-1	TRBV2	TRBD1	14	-	TGTGCCAGCAGTGAAGTCAGGGGGCTATATGAGCAGTTCTTC	CASSEVRGLYEQFF
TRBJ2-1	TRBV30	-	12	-	TGTGCCTGGAGTGTACTAGCAGGGGAGCAGTTCTTC	CAWSVLAGEQFF
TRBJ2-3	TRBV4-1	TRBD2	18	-	TGCGCCAGCAGCCAAGATTTCACTAGCGGGGGGCACACAGATACGCAGTATTTT	CASSQDFTSGGHTDTQYF
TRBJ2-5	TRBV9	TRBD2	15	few	TGTGCCAGCAGCGTAGGACTAGCGGGAGTAGAGACCCAGTACTTC	CASSVGLAGVETQYF
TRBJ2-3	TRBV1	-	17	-	TGCACCAGCAGCCAAGCTCGGACGGGAGTGGGCCCAGATACGCAGTATTTT	CTSSQARTGVGPDTQYF
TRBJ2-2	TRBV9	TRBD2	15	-	TGTGCCAGCAGCGTTCTAGCGGGAGGTACCGGGGAGCTGTTTTTT	CASSVLAGGTGELFF
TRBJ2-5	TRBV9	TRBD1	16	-	TGTGCCAGCAGCGTAGAGTCAGGGGGCGTGGGTGAGACCCAGTACTTC	CASSVESGGVGETQYF
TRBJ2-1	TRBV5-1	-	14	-	TGCGCCAGCAGCTTGGATGCCAGGGACAATGAGCAGTTCTTC	CASSLDARDNEQFF
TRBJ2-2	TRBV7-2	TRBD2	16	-	TGTGCCAGCAGCTTACGAGCTAGCGGAAACACCGGGGAGCTGTTTTTT	CASSLRASGNTGELFF
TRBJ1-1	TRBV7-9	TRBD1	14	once	TGTGCCAGCGGGGTAGGGACAGCTGACACTGAAGCTTTCTTT	CASGVGTADTEAFF
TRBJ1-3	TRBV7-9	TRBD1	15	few	TGTGCCAGCAGCTTAGGGACAGGGCCCGGAAACACCATATATTTT	CASSLGTGPGNTIYF
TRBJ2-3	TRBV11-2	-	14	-	TGTGCCAGCAGCTTGGAGCTAGCTTCGGATACGCAGTATTTT	CASSLELASDTQYF
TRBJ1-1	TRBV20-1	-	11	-	TGCAGTGCTAGAGGGGGCGTGGGAGCTTTCTTT	CSARGGVGAFF
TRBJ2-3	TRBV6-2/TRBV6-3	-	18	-	TGTGCCAGCAGTTTCCCTTTGAGGGGGGGACTCGACACAGATACGCAGTATTTT	CASSFPLRGGLDTDTQYF
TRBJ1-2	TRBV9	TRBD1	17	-	TGTGCCAGCAGCGAACGGGACAGGGGGCGCCCTAACTATGGCTACACCTTC	CASSERDRGRPNYGYTF
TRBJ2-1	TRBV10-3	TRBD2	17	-	TGTGCCATCAGTGACCCCGGACTAGCGGGAGCCCATAATGAGCAGTTCTTC	CAISDPGLAGAHNEQFF
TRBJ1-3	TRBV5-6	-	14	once	TGTGCCAGCAGCTTTCAGGGGCAGGGAAACACCATATATTTT	CASSFQGQGNTIYF
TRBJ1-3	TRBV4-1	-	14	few	TGCGCCAGCAGCCAGACACAGGACCGAAACACCATATATTTT	CASSQTQDRNTIYF
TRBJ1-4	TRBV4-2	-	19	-	TGTGCCAGCAGCCCAGGGCTAGGGGGAGTCCGGGGCGGTAATGAAAAACTGTTTTTT	CASSPGLGGVRGGNEKLFF
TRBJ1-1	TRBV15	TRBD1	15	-	TGTGCCACCAGCAGAGATTCCCTAGGGACAGCTGAAGCTTTCTTT	CATSRDSLGTAEAFF
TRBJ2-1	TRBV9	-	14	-	TGTGCCAGCAGCGTAGATAACAGGAAGGATGAGCAGTTCTTC	CASSVDNRKDEQFF
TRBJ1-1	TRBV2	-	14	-	TGTGCCAGCAGTGTTCTCCGGGGGGACACTGAAGCTTTCTTT	CASSVLRGDTEAFF
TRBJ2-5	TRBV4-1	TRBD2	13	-	TGCGCCAGCAGCGGACTAGCACAAGAGACCCAGTACTTC	CASSGLAQETQYF
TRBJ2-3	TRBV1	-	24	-	TGCACCAGCAGCCAAGATCGGTGCCCGAGGGGGGGGCTTAACGGATCTTTTTTCCCAGATACGCAGTATTTT	CTSSQDRCPRGGLNGSFFPDTQYF
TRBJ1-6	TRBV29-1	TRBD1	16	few	TGCAGCGTTGGGCCCCAACTACAGGGGGTCCATTCACCCCTCCACTTT	CSVGPQLQGVHSPLHF
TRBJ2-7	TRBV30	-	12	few	TGTGCCTGGAGTGCAAATCCGGGTCCTCTTTATTTC	CAWSANPGPLYF
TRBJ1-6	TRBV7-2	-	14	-	TGTGCCAGCAGCCAGACTCCGGAAGATTCACCCCTCCACTTT	CASSQTPEDSPLHF
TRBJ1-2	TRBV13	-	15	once	TGTGCCAGCAGCGCCCGGGGACTCTCTAACTATGGCTACACCTTC	CASSARGLSNYGYTF
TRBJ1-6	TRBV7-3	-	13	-	TGTGCCAGCAGCCCATCCGGGAATTCACCCCTCCACTTT	CASSPSGNSPLHF
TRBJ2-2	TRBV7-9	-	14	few	TGTGCCAGCAGCTTACGGGAGAACACCGGGGAGCTGTTTTTT	CASSLRENTGELFF
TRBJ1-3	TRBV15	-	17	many	TGTGCCACCAGCAGAGATCCAGGGTCAGGGACTGGAAACACCATATATTTT	CATSRDPGSGTGNTIYF
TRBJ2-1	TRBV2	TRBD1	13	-	TGTGCCAGCAGCCCTGGACAGGGTTATGAGCAGTTCTTC	CASSPGQGYEQFF
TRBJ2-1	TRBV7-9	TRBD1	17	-	TGTGCCAGCACCCACCCCCGGGGACAGGGGGCCCACAATGAGCAGTTCTTC	CASTHPRGQGAHNEQFF
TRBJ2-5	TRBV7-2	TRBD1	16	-	TGTGCCAGCAGCCTCCAATTAGGGACAGCCCAAGAGACCCAGTACTTC	CASSLQLGTAQETQYF
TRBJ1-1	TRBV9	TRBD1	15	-	TGTGCCAGCAGCCCACTGACAGGGGAGAACACTGAAGCTTTCTTT	CASSPLTGENTEAFF
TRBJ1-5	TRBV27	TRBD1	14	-	TGTGCCAGCAGTTCGTTCAGGGGGGATCAGCCCCAGCATTTT	CASSSFRGDQPQHF
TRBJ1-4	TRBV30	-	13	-	TGTGCCTGGAGTCAGGGATTCCGGGAAAAACTGTTTTTT	CAWSQGFREKLFF
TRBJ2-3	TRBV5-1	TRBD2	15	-	TGCGCCAGCAGCTTGGGTGGCGGGGGTGCAGATACGCAGTATTTT	CASSLGGGGADTQYF
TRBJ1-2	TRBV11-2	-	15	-	TGTGCCAGCAGCTCAAAGGCAGGCAGTGCCTATGGCTACACCTTC	CASSSKAGSAYGYTF
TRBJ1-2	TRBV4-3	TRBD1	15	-	TGCGCCAGCAGCCGAGGACAGGGTCTTGACTATGGCTACACCTTC	CASSRGQGLDYGYTF
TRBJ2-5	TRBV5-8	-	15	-	TGTGCCAGCAGCTTGGACAGGGTCGTCGGGGAGACCCAGTACTTC	CASSLDRVVGETQYF
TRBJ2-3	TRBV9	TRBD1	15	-	TGTGCCAGCAGCGTAGGAGGGGGACAGGGGGATACGCAGTATTTT	CASSVGGGQGDTQYF
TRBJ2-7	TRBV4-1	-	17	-	TGCGCCAGCAGCCGGGAGACTAGTCTAGCTATTTCCTACGAGCAGTACTTC	CASSRETSLAISYEQYF
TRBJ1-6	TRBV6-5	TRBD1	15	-	TGTGCCAGCAGTTATAGGACAGGACCGAATTCACCCCTCCACTTT	CASSYRTGPNSPLHF